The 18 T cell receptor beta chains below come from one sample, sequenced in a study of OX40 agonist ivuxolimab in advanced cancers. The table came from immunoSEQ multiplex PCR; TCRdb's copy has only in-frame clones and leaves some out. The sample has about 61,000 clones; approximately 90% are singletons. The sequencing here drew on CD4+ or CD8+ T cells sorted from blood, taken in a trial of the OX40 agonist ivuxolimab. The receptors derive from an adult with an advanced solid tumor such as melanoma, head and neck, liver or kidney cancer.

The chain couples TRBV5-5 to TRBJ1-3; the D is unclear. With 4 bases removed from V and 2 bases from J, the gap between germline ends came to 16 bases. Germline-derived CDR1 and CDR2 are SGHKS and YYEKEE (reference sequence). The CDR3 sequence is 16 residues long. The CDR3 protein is CASSPLGTVPGNTIYF. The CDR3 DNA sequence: TGTGCCAGCAGCCCACTGGGAACAGTCCCTGGAAACACCATATATTTT.

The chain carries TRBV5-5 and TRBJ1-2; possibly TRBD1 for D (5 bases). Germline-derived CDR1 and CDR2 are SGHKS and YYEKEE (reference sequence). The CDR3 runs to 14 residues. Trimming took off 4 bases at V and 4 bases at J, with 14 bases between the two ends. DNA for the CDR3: TGTGCCAGCAGCGCGGCCGGGACCTCCTATGGCTACACCTTC. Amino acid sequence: CASSAAGTSYGYTF.

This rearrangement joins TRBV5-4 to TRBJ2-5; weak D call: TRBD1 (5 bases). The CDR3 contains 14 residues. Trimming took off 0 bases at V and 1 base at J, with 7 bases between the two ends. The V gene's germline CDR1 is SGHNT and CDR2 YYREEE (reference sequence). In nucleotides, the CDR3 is TGTGCCAGCAGCTTGGGACAGTCCCAAGAGACCCAGTACTTC. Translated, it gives CASSLGQSQETQYF.

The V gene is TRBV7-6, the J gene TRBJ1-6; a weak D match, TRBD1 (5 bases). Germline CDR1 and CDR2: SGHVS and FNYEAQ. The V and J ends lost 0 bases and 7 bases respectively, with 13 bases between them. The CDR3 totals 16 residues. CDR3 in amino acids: CASSLAGRNFNSPLHF. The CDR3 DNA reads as TGTGCCAGCAGCTTAGCGGGACGGAATTTCAATTCACCCCTCCACTTT.

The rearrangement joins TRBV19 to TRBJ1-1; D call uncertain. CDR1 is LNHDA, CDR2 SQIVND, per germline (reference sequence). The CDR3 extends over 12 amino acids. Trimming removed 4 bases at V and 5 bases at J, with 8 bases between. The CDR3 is CASSTKATEAFF. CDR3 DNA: TGTGCCAGTAGTACAAAAGCTACTGAAGCTTTCTTT.

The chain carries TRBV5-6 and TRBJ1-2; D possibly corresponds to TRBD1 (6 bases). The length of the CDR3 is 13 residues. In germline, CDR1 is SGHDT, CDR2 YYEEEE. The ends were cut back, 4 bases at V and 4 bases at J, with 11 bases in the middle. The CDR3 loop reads CASSPQGLYGYTF. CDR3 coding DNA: TGTGCCAGCAGCCCACAGGGACTCTATGGCTACACCTTC. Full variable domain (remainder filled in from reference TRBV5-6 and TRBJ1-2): DAGVTQSPTHLIKTRGQQVTLRCSPKSGHDTVSWYQQALGQGPQFIFQYYEEEERQRGNFPDRFSGHQFPNYSSELNVNALLLGDSALYLCASSPQGLYGYTFGSGTRLTVV.

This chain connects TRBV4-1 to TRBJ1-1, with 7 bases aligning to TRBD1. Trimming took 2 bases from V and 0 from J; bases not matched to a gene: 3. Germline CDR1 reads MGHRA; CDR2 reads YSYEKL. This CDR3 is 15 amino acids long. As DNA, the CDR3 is TGCGCCAGCAGCCAACAGACAGGGCTGAACACTGAAGCTTTCTTT. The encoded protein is CASSQQTGLNTEAFF.

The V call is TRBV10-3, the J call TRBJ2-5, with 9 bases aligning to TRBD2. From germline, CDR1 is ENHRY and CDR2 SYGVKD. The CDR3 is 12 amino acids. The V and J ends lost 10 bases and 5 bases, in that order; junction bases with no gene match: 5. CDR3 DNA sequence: TGTGCCACCGGGACTAGCTTGGAGACCCAGTACTTC. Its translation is CATGTSLETQYF.

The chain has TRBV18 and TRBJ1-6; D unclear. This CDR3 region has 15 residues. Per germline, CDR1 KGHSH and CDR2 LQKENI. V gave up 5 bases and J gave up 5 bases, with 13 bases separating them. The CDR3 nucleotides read TGTGCCAGCTCATCGCTCGACCCGAATAATTCACCCCTCCACTTT. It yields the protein CASSSLDPNNSPLHF.

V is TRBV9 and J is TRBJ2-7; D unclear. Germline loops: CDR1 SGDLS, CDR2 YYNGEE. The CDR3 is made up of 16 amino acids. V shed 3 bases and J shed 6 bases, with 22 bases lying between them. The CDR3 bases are TGTGCCAGCAGCGCACTACCGGACCGTCGAGCTGCCGAGCAGTACTTC. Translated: CASSALPDRRAAEQYF.

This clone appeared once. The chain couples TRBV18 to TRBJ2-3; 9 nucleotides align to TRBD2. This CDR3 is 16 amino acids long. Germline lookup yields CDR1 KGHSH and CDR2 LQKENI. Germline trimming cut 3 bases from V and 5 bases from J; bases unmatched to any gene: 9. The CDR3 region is CASSPGGGGARDTQYF. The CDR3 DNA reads TGTGCCAGCTCACCCGGCGGCGGGGGGGCCAGAGATACGCAGTATTTT.

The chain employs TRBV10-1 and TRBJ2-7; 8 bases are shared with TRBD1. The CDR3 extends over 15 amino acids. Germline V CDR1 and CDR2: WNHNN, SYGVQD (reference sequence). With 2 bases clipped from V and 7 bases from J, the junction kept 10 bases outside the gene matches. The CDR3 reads CASSEGQGPVWEQYF. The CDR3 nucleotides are TGCGCCAGCAGTGAGGGACAGGGACCTGTTTGGGAGCAGTACTTC.

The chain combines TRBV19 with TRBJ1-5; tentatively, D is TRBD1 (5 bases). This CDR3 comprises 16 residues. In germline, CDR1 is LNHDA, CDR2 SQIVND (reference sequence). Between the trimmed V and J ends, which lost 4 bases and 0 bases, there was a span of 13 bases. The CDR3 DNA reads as TGTGCCAGTAGTAACGGGGCATCAACTAGCAATCAGCCCCAGCATTTT. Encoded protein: CASSNGASTSNQPQHF.

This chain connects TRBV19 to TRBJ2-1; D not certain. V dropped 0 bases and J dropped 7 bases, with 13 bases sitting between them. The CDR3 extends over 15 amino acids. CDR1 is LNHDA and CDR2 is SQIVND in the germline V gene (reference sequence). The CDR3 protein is CASSIDRIPRNEQFF. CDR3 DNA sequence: TGTGCCAGTAGTATAGATCGGATACCTCGGAATGAGCAGTTCTTC.

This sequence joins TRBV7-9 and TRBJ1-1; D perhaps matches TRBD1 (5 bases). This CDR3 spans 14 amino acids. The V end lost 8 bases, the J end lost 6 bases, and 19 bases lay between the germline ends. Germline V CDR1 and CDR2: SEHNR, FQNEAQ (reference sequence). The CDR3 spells CASLPKGLGPEAFF. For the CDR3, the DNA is TGTGCCAGCCTCCCCAAGGGGTTGGGACCTGAAGCTTTCTTT.

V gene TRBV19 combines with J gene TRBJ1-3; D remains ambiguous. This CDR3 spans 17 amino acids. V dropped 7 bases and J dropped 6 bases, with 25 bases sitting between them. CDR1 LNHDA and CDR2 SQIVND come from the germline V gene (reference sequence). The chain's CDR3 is CASTRTAQTRNLNTIYF. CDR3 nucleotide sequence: TGTGCCAGTACCCGAACTGCCCAAACAAGAAATTTAAACACCATATATTTT.

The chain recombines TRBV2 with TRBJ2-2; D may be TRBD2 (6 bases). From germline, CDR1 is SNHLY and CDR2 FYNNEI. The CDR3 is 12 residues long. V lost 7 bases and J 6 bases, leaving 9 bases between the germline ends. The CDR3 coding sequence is TGTGCCAGCACTGGAGGGGCCGGGGAGCTGTTTTTT. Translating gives CASTGGAGELFF.

CDR3 amino acids: CASSRGIGNIQYF. CDR3 DNA sequence: TGTGCCAGTAGTAGGGGTATCGGGAACATTCAGTACTTC. The V gene is TRBV19, the J gene TRBJ2-4; D is undetermined. The V end was cut by 4 bases, the J end by 7 bases, with 11 bases between. This CDR3 region has 13 residues. In germline, CDR1 is LNHDA, CDR2 SQIVND (reference sequence).